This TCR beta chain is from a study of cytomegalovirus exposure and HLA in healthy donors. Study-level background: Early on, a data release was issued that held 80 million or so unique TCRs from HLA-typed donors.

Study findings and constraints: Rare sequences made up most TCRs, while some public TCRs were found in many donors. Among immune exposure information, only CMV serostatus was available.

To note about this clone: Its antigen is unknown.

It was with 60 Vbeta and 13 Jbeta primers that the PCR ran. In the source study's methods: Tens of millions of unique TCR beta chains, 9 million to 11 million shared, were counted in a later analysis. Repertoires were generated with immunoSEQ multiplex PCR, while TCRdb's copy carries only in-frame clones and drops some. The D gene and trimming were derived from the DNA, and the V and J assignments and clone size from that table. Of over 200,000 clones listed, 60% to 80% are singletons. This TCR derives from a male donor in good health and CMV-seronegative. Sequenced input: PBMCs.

This CDR3 is CASSPTGGDQPQHF. CDR3 coding DNA: TGTGCCAGCAGCCCCACAGGGGGAGATCAGCCCCAGCATTTT. The genes are TRBV11-2 and TRBJ1-5, with TRBD1 matching 8 bases. This CDR3 has 14 residues. V shed 5 bases, J shed 5 bases, and the junction held 5 bases outside the gene matches. From germline, CDR1 is SGHAT and CDR2 FQNNGV.